Below are 6 T cell receptor beta chains sequenced from a single sample in a study of graft-versus-host responses after intestinal transplantation. Their recognized antigens are unknown. Clones were read by immunoSEQ multiplex PCR, and TCRdb kept only the in-frame ones, dropping some. Here the sample spans about 130,000 clones, just over 90% being singletons. The sample was unstimulated CD4+ T cells sorted from spleen or lymph node cells, taken before intestinal transplant. These receptors originate from a human donor who received an intestinal transplant.

V usage is TRBV5-6 and J usage is TRBJ1-1; possible D gene TRBD1, 5 bases. V was clipped by 0 bases and J by 2 bases, with 8 bases between them. Germline V gene lookup returns CDR1 SGHDT and CDR2 YYEEEE. The CDR3 has 14 amino acids. The CDR3 nucleotides read TGTGCCAGCAGCTTGGGACAGATAAACACTGAAGCTTTCTTT. It yields the protein CASSLGQINTEAFF. Drawing the rest from reference TRBV5-6 and TRBJ1-1, the complete variable domain is DAGVTQSPTHLIKTRGQQVTLRCSPKSGHDTVSWYQQALGQGPQFIFQYYEEEERQRGNFPDRFSGHQFPNYSSELNVNALLLGDSALYLCASSLGQINTEAFFGQGTRLTVV.

This chain uses TRBV9 with TRBJ2-2; 9 bases agree with TRBD1. Germline CDR1 and CDR2: SGDLS and YYNGEE. The V gene end was trimmed by 0 bases and the J gene end by 6 bases; junction bases not matched to a gene: 12. This CDR3 contains 18 residues. The CDR3 DNA reads as TGTGCCAGCAGCGTAGGCCCCTCCACTACAGGGGGCTCCGGGGAGCTGTTTTTT. It specifies CASSVGPSTTGGSGELFF. The full variable domain, in which reference TRBV9 and TRBJ2-2 provide the parts outside the CDR3, is DSGVTQTPKHLITATGQRVTLRCSPRSGDLSVYWYQQSLDQGLQFLIQYYNGEERAKGNILERFSAQQFPDLHSELNLSSLELGDSALYFCASSVGPSTTGGSGELFFGEGSRLTVL.

This clone was found a few times. Other DNA sequences in the same sample also yield this CDR3. The chain links TRBV6-5 to TRBJ2-7; 9 nucleotides match TRBD1. Germline values: CDR1 MNHEY, CDR2 SVGAGI. V trimming: 0 bases; J trimming: 4 bases; junction bases outside the gene matches: 4. The CDR3 covers 15 residues. The CDR3 sequence is CASSYSGTGTYEQYF. For the CDR3, the DNA is TGTGCCAGCAGTTACTCGGGGACAGGGACTTACGAGCAGTACTTC.

This clone has only one observation. The gene calls are TRBV4-1 and TRBJ2-3; 11 nucleotides agree with TRBD2. V shed 4 bases, J shed 0 bases, and the junction held 3 bases outside the gene matches. The length of the CDR3 is 16 residues. CDR1 is MGHRA and CDR2 is YSYEKL in the germline V gene. CDR3: CASSRGTSGSTDTQYF. The CDR3 DNA is TGCGCCAGCAGCCGGGGGACTAGCGGTAGCACAGATACGCAGTATTTT.

The chain links TRBV5-1 to TRBJ2-3; no clear D gene. Looked up from germline, CDR1 is SGHRS and CDR2 is YFSETQ. V lost 0 bases and J 5 bases, leaving 10 bases between the germline ends. The CDR3 runs 14 residues. As DNA, the CDR3 is TGCGCCAGCAGCTTGGGATCCCCCGGAGATACGCAGTATTTT. This gives the protein CASSLGSPGDTQYF.

This chain links TRBV5-1 with TRBJ1-4; 8 bases fit TRBD1. Trimming cost V 2 bases and J 1 base; bases outside gene matches: 7. CDR3 length equals 17 residues. CDR1 SGHRS and CDR2 YFSETQ come from the germline V gene. The CDR3 reads CASSFAGGLVTNEKLFF. The DNA for the CDR3 is TGCGCCAGCAGCTTTGCAGGGGGCCTAGTAACTAATGAAAAACTGTTTTTT.